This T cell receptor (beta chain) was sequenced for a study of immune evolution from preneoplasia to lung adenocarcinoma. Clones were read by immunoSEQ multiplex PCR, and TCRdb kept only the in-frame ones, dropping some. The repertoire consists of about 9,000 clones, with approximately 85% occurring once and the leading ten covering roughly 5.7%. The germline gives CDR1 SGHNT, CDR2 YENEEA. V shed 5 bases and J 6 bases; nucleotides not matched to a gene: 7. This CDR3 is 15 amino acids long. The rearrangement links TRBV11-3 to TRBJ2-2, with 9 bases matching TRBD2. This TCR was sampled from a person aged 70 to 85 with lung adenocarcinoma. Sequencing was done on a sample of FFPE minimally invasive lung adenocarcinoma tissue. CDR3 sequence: CASSPLAGAAGELFF. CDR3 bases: TGTGCCAGCAGCCCACTAGCGGGCGCTGCCGGGGAGCTGTTTTTT.